This TCR beta chain was sequenced for a study of lymphopenia after photon versus proton radiotherapy. Study-wide findings and caveats: After lymphocyte nadir, photon-treated repertoires showed oligoclonal expansion, especially CD8+ Temra.

Turning to this clone: Its antigen is unknown.

Generated by immunoSEQ multiplex PCR, the TCRdb table keeps only in-frame clones and is missing some. Of around 20,000 clones in the sample, approximately 92% are singletons; the top ten hold approximately 1.5%. The germline V and J ends were trimmed by 0 bases and 6 bases, with 6 bases remaining between them. The CDR3 spans 13 residues. Germline CDR1 reads SGDLS; CDR2 reads YYNGEE. The sequenced sample was peripheral blood, obtained from a patient treated with photon-based radiotherapy. The source of this sequence is a woman between 40 and 50 years old with cholangiocarcinoma. The chain joins TRBV9 to TRBJ2-2, with D unresolved. For the CDR3, the DNA is TGTGCCAGCAGCGTAGCAGATCCCGGGGAGCTGTTTTTT. This encodes CASSVADPGELFF. Complete variable domain (other parts from reference TRBV9 and TRBJ2-2): DSGVTQTPKHLITATGQRVTLRCSPRSGDLSVYWYQQSLDQGLQFLIQYYNGEERAKGNILERFSAQQFPDLHSELNLSSLELGDSALYFCASSVADPGELFFGEGSRLTVL.